Following are 23 T cell receptor beta chains from one sample sequenced in a study of T cells in Graves' hyperthyroidism and ophthalmopathy. TCR beta CDR3 region amplification was performed from RNA transcripts. The TCR CDR3 first-round RT-PCR relied on the HTBI primer set. Each CDR3 protein is one row after TCRdb ran MiXCR on the multiplex PCR reads. The sample shows hundreds of thousands of distinct CDR3 sequences, around 46% of them seen only once. The sample was peripheral blood or thyroid tissue (not recorded which). These receptors were collected from a woman aged 18-29 years with Graves' hyperthyroidism.

This clonotype was counted once. Germline and junction disagree at one end, which may indicate a read error. The chain couples TRBV2 to TRBJ2-7; the D gene is possibly TRBD1 (6 bases). The germline CDR1 and CDR2 sequences are SNHLY and FYNNEI. The CDR3 sequence is 14 residues long. This CDR3 reads CASSQEDSPNEQYF. CDR3 sequence (DNA): TGCGCCAGCAGCCAAGAGGACAGTCCCAACGAGCAGTACTTC.

This clonotype appeared many times. This rearrangement joins TRBV29-1 to TRBJ1-5; D remains ambiguous. The germline V gene has CDR1 SQVTM and CDR2 ANQGSEA. V lost 1 base, J lost 4 bases, and 5 bases lay in between. This CDR3 comprises 12 residues. The CDR3 loop reads CSVEAVNQPQHF. The CDR3 DNA reads TGCAGCGTTGAAGCGGTAAATCAGCCCCAGCATTTT.

V and J are TRBV6-5 and TRBJ1-2; D is undetermined. Germline values: CDR1 MNHEY, CDR2 SVGAGI. This CDR3 contains 14 residues. V was trimmed by 1 base and J by 6 bases, leaving 12 bases between them. The CDR3 is CASSYWFQSDGYTF. The CDR3 DNA reads TGTGCCAGCAGTTACTGGTTCCAGTCGGATGGCTACACCTTC.

The chain employs TRBV29-1 and TRBJ2-7; D may be TRBD1 or TRBD2 (7 bases each). The V end lost 6 bases, the J end lost 5 bases, and 11 bases lay between the germline ends. This CDR3 spans 11 amino acids. CDR1 is SQVTM, CDR2 ANQGSEA, per germline. DNA for the CDR3: TGCAGCGTGTCAGGGGGGGACGAGCAGTACTTC. This translates into CSVSGGDEQYF.

This clonotype occurred many times. This chain uses TRBV24-1 with TRBJ2-5; the match to TRBD2 covers 10 bases. The trim removed 4 bases at V and 2 bases at J, leaving 6 bases unmatched. The germline V gene encodes CDR1 KGHDR and CDR2 SFDVKD. The CDR3 spans 16 residues. The CDR3 spells CATSEQGLAEQETQYF. The CDR3 nucleotides are TGTGCCACCAGTGAGCAAGGACTAGCGGAGCAAGAGACCCAGTACTTC.

This clonotype showed up just a few times. The V and J genes are TRBV20-1 and TRBJ2-5, with 7 bases aligning to TRBD2. Looked up from germline, CDR1 is DFQATT and CDR2 is SNEGSKA (reference sequence). V dropped 1 base and J dropped 4; count of bases not matched to a gene: 6. The CDR3 is 14 residues long. CDR3 protein: CSARVLGGGETQYF. The CDR3 region has the DNA TGCAGTGCTAGAGTGTTGGGGGGGGGAGAGACCCAGTACTTC.

To note about this clonotype: A read error may account for a junction end that differs from germline. The chain recombines TRBV10-3 with TRBJ1-5; D is uncertain. Germline lookup yields CDR1 ENHRY and CDR2 SYGVKD. The CDR3 runs 15 residues. This CDR3 reads CAISEPDGRNQPRHF. CDR3 nucleotide sequence: TGTGCCATCAGTGAGCCGGACGGCCGCAATCAGCCCCGGCATTTT.

The chain joins TRBV9 to TRBJ2-2, with D maybe TRBD2 (5 bases). Deletions cut 4 bases from V and 4 bases from J, with 17 bases between. CDR1 and CDR2 (germline): SGDLS, YYNGEE. There are 16 residues in the CDR3. Written as DNA, the CDR3 is TGTGCCAGCAGCACTCCCGTAGTTGCGGGCACCGGGGAGCTGTTTTTT. This sequence encodes CASSTPVVAGTGELFF.

The sample holds one count of this clonotype. This may arise from a read error, as a much more abundant clone is one base away. V is TRBV7-8 and J is TRBJ2-5; D might be TRBD2 (5 bases). This CDR3 is built from 13 residues. CDR1 is SGHVS, CDR2 FQNEAQ, per germline. CDR3 amino acids: CSSSLALGETQYF. CDR3 nucleotides: TGTTCCAGCAGCTTAGCGCTGGGAGAGACCCAGTACTTC.

This clonotype was counted between two and nine times. This rearrangement joins TRBV7-9 to TRBJ2-5; 7 bases align to TRBD2. The CDR3 contains 15 residues. Trimming took 2 bases from V and 6 from J; bases not matched to a gene: 9. Germline V gene lookup returns CDR1 SEHNR and CDR2 FQNEAQ (reference sequence). DNA for the CDR3: TGTGCCAGCAGCTTAAACGGGGCGGGGGAACAGACCCAGTACTTC. This codes for CASSLNGAGEQTQYF.

The V and J genes are TRBV25-1 and TRBJ1-6; 11 nucleotides agree with TRBD1. J was trimmed by 10 bases and V by 6 bases; bases with no gene match: 8. This CDR3 spans 15 amino acids. Germline loops: CDR1 MGHDK, CDR2 SYGVNS. CDR3 nucleotide sequence: TGTGCCAGCAGCTCTTGGACAGGGGGCATCTCACCCCTCCACTTT. Translation: CASSSWTGGISPLHF.

This clonotype has ten or more counts. This chain joins TRBV29-1 and TRBJ2-7; TRBD2 aligns across 8 bases. V lost 3 bases to trimming and J lost 4 bases; unmatched junction nucleotides: 8. The germline gives CDR1 SQVTM, CDR2 ANQGSEA. The CDR3 loop spans 14 amino acids. DNA of the CDR3: TGCAGCGTTGAGTCCAGCGGGAGTGGATACGAGCAGTACTTC. Translating gives CSVESSGSGYEQYF.

Details on this clonotype: An end of the junction does not agree with germline; a read error may underlie this. The rearrangement uses TRBV20-1 and TRBJ2-7, with 7 nucleotides matching TRBD2. CDR1 is DFQATT and CDR2 is SNEGSKA in the germline V gene (reference sequence). The CDR3 is made up of 15 amino acids. The DNA for the CDR3 is TGCAGTACTAGAGATCGGTTAGCGGGCTCCTACGAGCAGTACTTC. Translating gives CSTRDRLAGSYEQYF.

This clonotype appeared a few times. J is TRBJ1-2 and V is TRBV7-9; 7 nucleotides match TRBD1. The CDR3 is made up of 15 amino acids. Germline lookup yields CDR1 SEHNR and CDR2 FQNEAQ (reference sequence). V lost 2 bases, J lost 2 bases, and 5 bases stayed unmatched. CDR3 sequence: CASSLPGQRNYGYTF. In nucleotides, the CDR3 is TGTGCCAGCAGCTTACCGGGACAGAGAAACTATGGCTACACCTTC.

The chain recombines TRBV5-1 with TRBJ2-5; possible D gene TRBD2, 5 bases. Germline loops: CDR1 SGHRS, CDR2 YFSETQ. The CDR3 sequence is 14 residues long. The V end lost 4 bases, the J end lost 5 bases, and 15 bases lay between the germline ends. The CDR3 is CASSPRASWETQYF. In nucleotides, the CDR3 is TGCGCCAGCAGCCCGAGGGCTAGTTGGGAGACCCAGTACTTC.

This clonotype was counted at least ten times. This chain connects TRBV2 to TRBJ1-2; possibly TRBD1 for D (6 bases). In germline, CDR1 is SNHLY, CDR2 FYNNEI. Trimming stripped 6 bases from V and 0 bases from J, with 14 bases between. This CDR3 spans 15 amino acids. The CDR3 reads CASRIRDTSNYGYTF. CDR3 nucleotides: TGTGCCAGCAGGATCCGGGACACCTCTAACTATGGCTACACCTTC.

The V and J genes are TRBV11-2 and TRBJ1-3; no definite D call. Germline V CDR1 and CDR2: SGHAT, FQNNGV. The CDR3 is 12 residues long. The ends were cut back, 6 bases at V and 5 bases at J, with 8 bases in the middle. The CDR3 loop reads CASSPDRNTIYF. Here the CDR3 DNA reads TGTGCCAGCAGTCCCGACAGAAACACCATATATTTT.

Only one count was recorded for this clonotype. A much larger clone differs by one base, so this may be a read error. The conserved phenylalanine or tryptophan normally closing the CDR3 is absent here, so this likely arose from a read error. The DNA is omitted, as the CDR3 cannot be located on it reliably, and the CDR3 follows TCRdb's listing. The chain recombines TRBV11-3 with TRBJ2-7; TRBD2 is the table's D call, not checked against the DNA. The CDR3 region is 11 residues in length, termini included. Germline values: CDR1 SGHNT, CDR2 YENEEA. CDR3 sequence: CASSLGLAPYL.

V and J are TRBV29-1 and TRBJ1-2; D remains unclear. Germline V gives CDR1 SQVTM, CDR2 ANQGSEA. The length of the CDR3 is 13 residues. Trimming left V 6 bases short and J 13 bases short, with 24 bases between. The CDR3 nucleotides read TGCAGCGTAGAGACAAATAAACATGTAGCGATCACCTTC. It specifies CSVETNKHVAITF.

V is TRBV7-9 and J is TRBJ1-3; 9 bases match TRBD1. After removal of 7 bases from V and 1 base from J, the junction contained 8 bases not matched to a gene. Germline assignment: CDR1 SEHNR and CDR2 FQNEAQ (reference sequence). The CDR3 loop spans 16 amino acids. The CDR3 bases are TGTGCCAGCACCCCCGGGACAGGGTATTCTGGAAACACCATATATTTT. Translated, it gives CASTPGTGYSGNTIYF.

The CDR3 DNA reads TGTGCCAGCACCCCGGGTCGGGAGAATGAAAAACTGTTTTTT. Protein: CASTPGRENEKLFF. The rearrangement links TRBV6-1 to TRBJ1-4; D ambiguous. Germline CDR1 reads MNHNS; CDR2 reads SASEGT. The CDR3 has 14 amino acids. The V and J ends lost 7 bases and 5 bases respectively, with 14 bases between them.

This sequence joins TRBV29-1 and TRBJ2-2; 9 nucleotides line up with TRBD2. Germline CDR1 is SQVTM and CDR2 is ANQGSEA. The CDR3 length is 14 residues. Trimming cost V 4 bases and J 6 bases; bases outside gene matches: 6. The CDR3 is CSVGLAGRSGELFF. In DNA, the CDR3 is TGCAGCGTTGGTCTAGCGGGACGCTCCGGGGAGCTGTTTTTT.

About this clonotype itself: A much larger clone lies one base from this, so it may be a read error. V usage is TRBV9 and J usage is TRBJ1-2; D gene ambiguous. Germline CDR1 is SGDLS and CDR2 is YYNGEE. The CDR3 loop spans 13 amino acids. CDR3 nucleotides: TGTGCCAGCAGCGTTGACCGGGGTTATGGCTGCACCTTC. Residues: CASSVDRGYGCTF.